This section outlines one T cell receptor beta chain sequence together with its context. The entry originates in a study of blood T cell repertoires in COVID-19. Turning to the study itself: Samples of COVID-19 (acute and convalescent) were obtained from the United States, Italy and Spain.

Cohorts were based on clinical histories the participants reported. In the authors' workflow: Scientists estimated how many nucleated cells there were by amplifying reference gene primers. Profiling relied on immunoSEQ multiplex PCR, and the TCRdb table lists in-frame clones only, not all of them. D and trimming were read from the DNA, whereas the V and J calls and clone size are those reported in that table. The sample shows 270,000 or so clones, about nine tenths of them seen only once. Germline V gives CDR1 MDHEN, CDR2 SYDVKM. CDR3 length equals 14 residues. V was pared by 5 bases and J by 3 bases, with 5 bases of the junction left unmatched.

Sequencing input: PBMCs or T cells enriched from blood (not recorded which). The clonotype originates from a woman between 25 and 40 years old with acute COVID-19. This chain links TRBV28 with TRBJ2-7, with TRBD2 matching 9 bases. The CDR3 coding sequence is TGTGCCAGCAGTATCTCTAGCGGGATCTACGAGCAGTACTTC. Its protein product is CASSISSGIYEQYF.